These 12 T cell receptor beta chains came from one sample sequenced in a study of blood T cell repertoires in COVID-19. Profiling relied on immunoSEQ multiplex PCR, and the TCRdb table lists in-frame clones only, not all of them. The repertoire holds about 220,000 clones, with just under 85% as singletons. The source material was PBMCs or T cells enriched from blood (not recorded which). Receptor source: a middle-aged man who had recovered from COVID-19.

The chain couples TRBV28 to TRBJ1-1; TRBD1 matches at 8 bases. This CDR3 is built from 16 residues. V dropped 4 bases and J dropped 4; count of bases not matched to a gene: 11. Germline values: CDR1 MDHEN, CDR2 SYDVKM. In DNA form, the CDR3 reads TGTGCCAGCAGTTATGACCAGGGGGCGTTCGGCACTGAAGCTTTCTTT. Protein sequence: CASSYDQGAFGTEAFF.

The rearrangement uses TRBV4-1 and TRBJ2-5; TRBD2 aligns across 10 bases. Trimming cost V 4 bases and J 5 bases; bases outside gene matches: 7. The germline gives CDR1 MGHRA, CDR2 YSYEKL. This CDR3 has 15 amino acids. The CDR3 DNA is TGCGCCAGCAGCCCAGAGCGGGGGGGCCGGGAGACCCAGTACTTC. As protein: CASSPERGGRETQYF.

The chain employs TRBV24-1 and TRBJ2-5; 11 bases align to TRBD1. This CDR3 contains 16 residues. Losses at the gene ends were 5 bases for V and 5 bases for J; bases not matched to a gene: 9. Germline CDR1 is KGHDR and CDR2 is SFDVKD. The CDR3 is CATSGRGTGGEETQYF. The CDR3 nucleotides read TGTGCCACCAGTGGGAGGGGGACAGGGGGAGAGGAGACCCAGTACTTC.

This chain links TRBV27 with TRBJ2-6; TRBD1 aligns across 9 bases. The germline V gene encodes CDR1 MNHEY and CDR2 SMNVEV (reference sequence). The junction had 6 bases not matched to a gene; V was cut back by 0 bases and J by 0 bases. The CDR3 length is 19 residues. The CDR3 loop reads CASSLSRGQGFSGANVLTF. CDR3 DNA sequence: TGTGCCAGCAGTTTATCGAGGGGACAGGGTTTCTCTGGGGCCAACGTCCTGACTTTC.

The gene calls are TRBV18 and TRBJ1-6, with TRBD1 as a possible D gene (6 bases). Per the germline V gene, CDR1 is KGHSH and CDR2 is LQKENI. This CDR3 spans 16 amino acids. Trimming took 1 base from V and 7 from J, leaving 14 bases between them. This chain's CDR3 is CASSPLAQGFNSPLHF. The CDR3 DNA reads as TGTGCCAGCTCACCACTCGCTCAGGGGTTCAATTCACCCCTCCACTTT.

The chain joins TRBV20-1 to TRBJ1-6; 9 bases agree with TRBD1. CDR3 size: 15 residues. Germline V gives CDR1 DFQATT, CDR2 SNEGSKA (reference sequence). V was pared by 3 bases and J by 6 bases, with 6 bases of the junction left unmatched. The CDR3 protein is CSASAKGQGNSPLHF. The CDR3, as DNA: TGCAGTGCTAGTGCCAAGGGACAGGGTAATTCACCCCTCCACTTT.

The V and J genes are TRBV5-1 and TRBJ1-1, with 9 bases identical to TRBD1. The V segment lost 1 base and the J segment 0 bases; nucleotides outside the gene matches: 4. This CDR3 has 16 residues. Germline lookup yields CDR1 SGHRS and CDR2 YFSETQ. CDR3 in DNA: TGCGCCAGCAGCTTGACAGGGGGCGTTTTGAACACTGAAGCTTTCTTT. Amino acid sequence: CASSLTGGVLNTEAFF.

The chain combines TRBV2 with TRBJ2-7; TRBD2 aligns across 7 bases. Unmatched junction bases numbered 6, after V lost 4 bases and J lost 6 bases. The CDR3 consists of 13 residues. Germline V CDR1 and CDR2: SNHLY, FYNNEI. The CDR3 sequence is CASSAVGEGEQYF. As DNA, the CDR3 is TGTGCCAGCAGTGCTGTGGGGGAGGGCGAGCAGTACTTC.

About this clone itself: The same CDR3 can be traced to other DNA sequences in this sample. The gene calls are TRBV2 and TRBJ1-1; 7 nucleotides match TRBD1. V lost 6 bases to trimming and J lost 6 bases; unmatched junction nucleotides: 7. Germline-derived CDR1 and CDR2 are SNHLY and FYNNEI. The CDR3 is made up of 13 amino acids. This CDR3 is CASRRQGGAEAFF. In DNA, the CDR3 is TGTGCCAGCAGGCGACAGGGCGGTGCTGAAGCTTTCTTT.

This clone was seen more than once but under ten times. The genes are TRBV29-1 and TRBJ2-1, with 8 bases that match TRBD2. Germline V gene data show CDR1 as SQVTM and CDR2 as ANQGSEA. Unmatched junction bases numbered 21, after V lost 1 base and J lost 1 base. This CDR3 has 21 amino acids. CDR3 amino acids: CSVEGAIGSTGTRGSYNEQFF. CDR3 nucleotides: TGCAGCGTTGAAGGGGCTATCGGGTCTACCGGGACTAGAGGGTCCTACAATGAGCAGTTCTTC.

The genes are TRBV19 and TRBJ1-1, with D perhaps matching TRBD1 (6 bases). V was clipped by 5 bases and J by 6 bases, with 16 bases between them. CDR3 length equals 14 residues. Germline CDR1 and CDR2: LNHDA and SQIVND (reference sequence). For the CDR3, the DNA is TGTGCCAGTAGTCCTTCCGACAGGTTCCCTGAAGCTTTCTTT. Encoded protein: CASSPSDRFPEAFF. Together with reference TRBV19 and TRBJ1-1, the CDR3 gives the full variable domain: DGGITQSPKYLFRKEGQNVTLSCEQNLNHDAMYWYRQDPGQGLRLIYYSQIVNDFQKGDIAEGYSVSREKKESFPLTVTSAQKNPTAFYLCASSPSDRFPEAFFGQGTRLTVV.

This clone was counted only a few times. The chain combines TRBV27 with TRBJ1-5; D may be TRBD1 (6 bases). The CDR3 has 15 amino acids. Germline CDR1 MNHEY, CDR2 SMNVEV (reference sequence). V lost 3 bases and J lost 3, with 12 bases in between. The CDR3 here is CASSFQQGVNQPQHF. CDR3 nucleotide sequence: TGTGCCAGCAGTTTCCAACAGGGAGTCAATCAGCCCCAGCATTTT.